These 27 T cell receptor beta chains were all obtained from the same sample, sequenced in a study of control samples from healthy donors and cancer patients. The method was immunoSEQ multiplex PCR; TCRdb's version includes in-frame clones alone and lacks a portion of them. Here the sample spans under 150,000 clones, around 89% being singletons. Sequenced sample: PBMCs. These receptors were obtained from a woman in her forties or fifties with colorectal cancer.

The chain carries TRBV10-3 and TRBJ1-1, with a tentative D call TRBD1 (5 bases). Germline loops: CDR1 ENHRY, CDR2 SYGVKD. V shed 4 bases and J shed 4 bases, with 10 bases lying between them. This CDR3 comprises 13 residues. The CDR3 is CAISVQGSTEAFF. The CDR3 DNA is TGTGCCATCAGTGTGCAGGGAAGCACTGAAGCTTTCTTT.

J is TRBJ1-3 and V is TRBV6-1; a possible D gene is TRBD1 (5 bases). Trimming cost V 3 bases and J 5 bases, with 20 bases left between them. From germline, CDR1 is MNHNS and CDR2 SASEGT. This CDR3 has 17 residues. CDR3 in DNA: TGTGCCAGCAGTGAGGTAGTCGTACAGGCTGCACGAAACACCATATATTTT. Encoded protein: CASSEVVVQAARNTIYF.

The chain carries TRBV2 and TRBJ1-1, with TRBD1 identical over 8 bases. Per the germline V gene, CDR1 is SNHLY and CDR2 is FYNNEI. CDR3 length: 14 residues. Trimming removed 6 bases from V and 10 bases from J; junction bases left unmatched: 13. The CDR3 spells CASRMIGQGGRAFF. CDR3 bases: TGTGCCAGCAGAATGATAGGACAGGGCGGCAGAGCTTTCTTT.

V is TRBV27 and J is TRBJ2-3; D tentatively fits TRBD1 or TRBD2 (5 bases each). Germline CDR1 reads MNHEY; CDR2 reads SMNVEV (reference sequence). CDR3 length: 14 residues. Trimming removed 5 bases at V and 6 bases at J, with 15 bases between. The CDR3 sequence: CASSPWLAGDTQYF. The DNA for the CDR3 is TGTGCCAGCAGTCCCTGGCTAGCAGGGGATACGCAGTATTTT.

The rearrangement joins TRBV2 to TRBJ2-3; D gene ambiguous. V shed 3 bases and J shed 0 bases, with 7 bases lying between them. The V gene's germline CDR1 is SNHLY and CDR2 FYNNEI. CDR3 length: 14 amino acids. CDR3 residues: CASSEGSSTDTQYF. For the CDR3, the DNA is TGTGCCAGCAGTGAGGGCAGTAGCACAGATACGCAGTATTTT.

J is TRBJ1-1 and V is TRBV6-4, with D perhaps matching TRBD1 (6 bases). The CDR3 extends over 14 amino acids. The germline V and J ends were trimmed by 4 bases and 7 bases, with 16 bases remaining between them. Germline-derived CDR1 and CDR2 are MRHNA and SNTAGT. The CDR3 nucleotides are TGTGCCAGCAGTGTTGCAGGGGATGTGGGTGAAGCTTTCTTT. It specifies CASSVAGDVGEAFF.

The chain couples TRBV7-9 to TRBJ2-5, with a possible D match to TRBD2 (5 bases). CDR1 and CDR2 from the germline V gene are SEHNR and FQNEAQ (reference sequence). The germline V and J ends were trimmed by 0 bases and 7 bases, with 12 bases remaining between them. The CDR3 consists of 14 residues. CDR3 sequence: CASSLALGEGTQYF. CDR3 DNA sequence: TGTGCCAGCAGCTTAGCGCTCGGGGAAGGGACCCAGTACTTC.

This clone appeared a single time. V is TRBV7-2 and J is TRBJ1-6; unclear D gene. Trimming stripped 0 bases from V and 7 bases from J, with 13 bases between. The CDR3 is 16 residues long. The germline V gene has CDR1 SGHTA and CDR2 FQGNSA. CDR3 sequence: CASSLAGRRENSPLHF. CDR3 DNA sequence: TGTGCCAGCAGCTTAGCCGGCCGGCGGGAGAATTCACCCCTCCACTTT.

This chain links TRBV13 with TRBJ1-1; D gene unclear. The germline gives CDR1 PRHDT, CDR2 FYEKMQ (reference sequence). Trimming pared 0 bases from V and 5 bases from J, leaving 7 bases between. The CDR3 runs 13 residues. In DNA, the CDR3 is TGTGCCAGCAGCTTAGGGGTCGGGACTGAAGCTTTCTTT. This sequence encodes CASSLGVGTEAFF.

The CDR3 loop is CASSLTIRGTQYF. In nucleotides, the CDR3 is TGTGCCAGCAGCCTCACGATTAGGGGTACGCAGTATTTT. The rearrangement links TRBV9 to TRBJ2-3; weak D call: TRBD1 (5 bases). CDR1 and CDR2 from the germline V gene are SGDLS and YYNGEE. The CDR3 covers 13 residues. Between the trimmed V and J ends, which lost 4 bases and 8 bases, there was a span of 14 bases.

This chain uses TRBV5-1 with TRBJ2-3; D is possibly TRBD1 (6 bases). Germline V CDR1 and CDR2: SGHRS, YFSETQ. Trimming cost V 3 bases and J 5 bases, with 10 bases left between them. The CDR3 extends over 13 amino acids. The CDR3 reads CASSSQGLDTQYF. The CDR3 DNA sequence: TGCGCCAGCAGCTCACAGGGTTTAGATACGCAGTATTTT.

The CDR3 loop is CASSPRTSSVNTEAFF. In DNA form, the CDR3 reads TGTGCCAGCTCACCAAGGACCTCTTCAGTGAACACTGAAGCTTTCTTT. V is TRBV18 and J is TRBJ1-1; D unresolved. CDR3 length equals 16 residues. Germline loops: CDR1 KGHSH, CDR2 LQKENI. With 2 bases removed from V and 0 bases from J, the gap between germline ends came to 13 bases.

This chain joins TRBV12-3 or TRBV12-4 and TRBJ2-3, with D uncertain. Trimming cost V 3 bases and J 3 bases, with 7 bases left between them. CDR3 length: 13 amino acids. CDR3 sequence: CASSLLVTDTQYF. In DNA, the CDR3 is TGTGCCAGCAGTTTGTTGGTGACAGATACGCAGTATTTT.

The chain is built from TRBV10-3 and TRBJ2-7, with a weak D call TRBD1 (6 bases). The CDR3 totals 12 residues. The V end was cut by 3 bases, the J end by 4 bases, with 7 bases between. CDR1 and CDR2 (germline): ENHRY, SYGVKD. In DNA, the CDR3 is TGTGCCATCAGTGACAGGGGATACGAGCAGTACTTC. Translated: CAISDRGYEQYF.

This clone was seen only once. The chain uses TRBV6-5 and TRBJ1-3; 10 bases match TRBD1. Germline CDR1 MNHEY, CDR2 SVGAGI. CDR3 length equals 15 residues. V lost 0 bases and J lost 4; bases outside the gene matches: 0. Here the CDR3 reads CASSYSTGGGNTIYF. Here the CDR3 DNA reads TGTGCCAGCAGTTACTCGACAGGGGGCGGAAACACCATATATTTT.

The chain is built from TRBV14 and TRBJ1-3; D ambiguous. The CDR3 consists of 12 residues. Per the germline V gene, CDR1 is SGHDN and CDR2 is FVKESK. V was cut by 4 bases and J by 4 bases, with 5 bases left in between. CDR3 amino acids: CASSPAGNTIYF. The DNA for the CDR3 is TGTGCCAGCAGCCCGGCGGGAAACACCATATATTTT. Variable domain in full (rest from reference TRBV14 and TRBJ1-3): EAGVTQFPSHSVIEKGQTVTLRCDPISGHDNLYWYRRVMGKEIKFLLHFVKESKQDESGMPNNRFLAERTGGTYSTLKVQPAELEDSGVYFCASSPAGNTIYFGEGSWLTVV.

The chain carries TRBV2 and TRBJ2-7; 11 positions match TRBD1. Trimming took 5 bases from V and 2 from J; bases not matched to a gene: 2. The V gene's germline CDR1 is SNHLY and CDR2 FYNNEI. The CDR3 loop spans 14 amino acids. CDR3 bases: TGTGCCAGCAGTAGGGACAGGGGGGCCTACGAGCAGTACTTC. Residues: CASSRDRGAYEQYF.

The chain employs TRBV5-1 and TRBJ2-3; D not certain. The V end lost 4 bases, the J end lost 4 bases, and 10 bases lay between the germline ends. This CDR3 has 13 amino acids. The germline CDR1 and CDR2 sequences are SGHRS and YFSETQ. The CDR3 spells CASSPRTADTQYF. The CDR3 DNA is TGCGCCAGCAGCCCTAGGACGGCAGATACGCAGTATTTT.

The chain joins TRBV5-3 to TRBJ1-4; 7 bases line up with TRBD1. TRBV5-3 is an open reading frame whose function is uncertain. The CDR3 covers 14 residues. V dropped 4 bases and J dropped 8; count of bases not matched to a gene: 8. CDR3 sequence: CARSIGQVGEKLFF. For the CDR3, the DNA is TGTGCCAGAAGCATAGGACAGGTTGGGGAAAAACTGTTTTTT.

This clone occurred a few times. The gene calls are TRBV5-8 and TRBJ2-3, with 7 bases matching TRBD2. This CDR3 is built from 14 residues. Germline CDR1 and CDR2: SGHTS and YDEGEE. J was trimmed by 2 bases and V by 4 bases; bases with no gene match: 4. CDR3 bases: TGTGCCAGCAGCGGGAGGGGTACCACAGATACGCAGTATTTT. It is translated as CASSGRGTTDTQYF.

This chain connects TRBV15 to TRBJ1-3; 8 nucleotides agree with TRBD1. The CDR3 consists of 16 residues. The V gene's germline CDR1 is LNHNV and CDR2 YYDKDF (reference sequence). Trimming cost V 1 base and J 9 bases; bases outside gene matches: 11. The CDR3 DNA sequence: TGTGCCACCAGCAGAGTCCCGGGACAGGATCCTGTCACCATATATTTT. Translation: CATSRVPGQDPVTIYF.

V gene TRBV6-1 combines with J gene TRBJ1-1, with D possibly matching TRBD1 (5 bases). Looked up from germline, CDR1 is MNHNS and CDR2 is SASEGT. Trimming shortened V by 2 bases and J by 10 bases, and 20 bases separated the two germline ends. CDR3 length equals 15 residues. DNA for the CDR3: TGTGCCAGCAGTGAAATGATTCGGCAGGGAGGTCGAGCTTTCTTT. Translating gives CASSEMIRQGGRAFF.

The V gene is TRBV27, the J gene TRBJ1-6, with D maybe TRBD1 (6 bases). The CDR3 loop spans 16 amino acids. Germline lookup yields CDR1 MNHEY and CDR2 SMNVEV (reference sequence). Trimming took 6 bases from V and 5 from J, leaving 17 bases between them. As DNA, the CDR3 is TGTGCCAGCAGCCCGCTGAGGACAGTAAATAATTCACCCCTCCACTTT. Encoded protein: CASSPLRTVNNSPLHF.

V gene TRBV6-4 combines with J gene TRBJ2-2; tentatively, D is TRBD1 (5 bases). Trimming took 0 bases from V and 0 from J, leaving 11 bases between them. CDR3 size: 17 residues. Germline CDR1 MRHNA, CDR2 SNTAGT. For the CDR3, the DNA is TGTGCCAGCAGTGACTCGAAAGGCAGGGCGAACACCGGGGAGCTGTTTTTT. Translating it yields CASSDSKGRANTGELFF.

This chain uses TRBV28 with TRBJ2-5; 9 bases align to TRBD1. This CDR3 spans 14 amino acids. Trimming took 6 bases from V and 5 from J; bases not matched to a gene: 7. Germline lookup yields CDR1 MDHEN and CDR2 SYDVKM. The CDR3 region is CASRRDREGETQYF. In DNA form, the CDR3 reads TGTGCCAGCAGACGGGACAGGGAGGGGGAGACCCAGTACTTC.

The chain combines TRBV19 with TRBJ2-1, with TRBD2 identical over 8 bases. The trim removed 4 bases at V and 4 bases at J, leaving 0 bases unmatched. Germline values: CDR1 LNHDA, CDR2 SQIVND (reference sequence). The CDR3 runs 13 residues. CDR3 region: CASSKRGYNEQFF. The CDR3 region has the DNA TGTGCCAGTAGTAAGCGGGGGTACAATGAGCAGTTCTTC.

V is TRBV10-2 and J is TRBJ2-3, with TRBD1 identical over 9 bases. CDR1 and CDR2 (germline): WSHSY, SAAADI. Trimming at V came to 4 bases and at J to 1 base, leaving 0 bases not matched to a gene. The CDR3 loop spans 14 amino acids. The CDR3 nucleotides read TGCGCCAGCAGTGGGACAGGGGGCACAGATACGCAGTATTTT. Its translation: CASSGTGGTDTQYF.